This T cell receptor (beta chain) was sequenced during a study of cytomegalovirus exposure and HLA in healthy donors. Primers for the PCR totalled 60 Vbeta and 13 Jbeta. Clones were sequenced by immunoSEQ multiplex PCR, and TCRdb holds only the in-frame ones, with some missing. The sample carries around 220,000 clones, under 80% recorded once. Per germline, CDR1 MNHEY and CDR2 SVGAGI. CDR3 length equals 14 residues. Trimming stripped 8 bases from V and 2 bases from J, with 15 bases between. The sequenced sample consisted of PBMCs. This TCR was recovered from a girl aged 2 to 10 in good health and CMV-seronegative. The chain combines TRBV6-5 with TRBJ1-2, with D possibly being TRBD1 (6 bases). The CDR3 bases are TGTGCCAGCGGGAGACTCACAGGGAACTATGGCTACACCTTC. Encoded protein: CASGRLTGNYGYTF.